These T cell receptor beta chains were read from a single sample in a study of shared clonotypes between healthy human individuals. Clones were read by immunoSEQ multiplex PCR, and TCRdb kept only the in-frame ones, dropping some. The data hold 2,100,000 or so clones, with 95% observed a single time. The sequencing input was naive CD4+ T cells sorted from blood. These TCRs come from a man aged 18 to 30 in good health. Both conserved end residues are part of each CDR3. D genes are given only for firm matches. The listing skips clone size in some rows; elsewhere it reads once, few, many or a size class.

TRBJ2-2 NA TRBV7-9 NA TGTGCCAGCAGCTTACCCGGGGAGCTGTTTTTT CASSLPGELFF
TRBJ1-2 NA TRBV6-1 NA TGTGCCAGCAGTGAAGCGGGCACGAACTATGGCTACACCTTC CASSEAGTNYGYTF
TRBJ2-7 NA TRBV9 TRBD2 TGTGCCAGCAGCGTGAGCCGCGGGGGGTCCAACGAGCAGTACTTC CASSVSRGGSNEQYF
TRBJ1-2 NA TRBV30 NA TGTGCCTGGAGTTTGACGGCTAACTATGGCTACACCTTC CAWSLTANYGYTF
TRBJ1-6 NA TRBV27 NA TGTGCCAGCAGTTTAACAGGTTTCAATTCACCCCTCCACTTT CASSLTGFNSPLHF
TRBJ1-2 NA TRBV2 NA TGTGCCAGCAGTGTAATTGTACAGACCCTCGGTGGCTACACCTTC CASSVIVQTLGGYTF
TRBJ1-1 NA TRBV5-8 TRBD1 TGTGCCAGCAGCTGGGGACAGTTGAACACTGAAGCTTTCTTT CASSWGQLNTEAFF
TRBJ2-7 NA TRBV10-3 NA TGTGCCACCGCTAGCGACCCATCCTACGAGCAGTACTTC CATASDPSYEQYF
TRBJ2-5 NA TRBV5-4 NA TGTGCCAGCAGCCGACCAGGGGCTGAGACCCAGTACTTC CASSRPGAETQYF
TRBJ1-5 NA TRBV7-3 NA TGTGCCAGCAGCTTAAATCGGGGGTGCTCGGAGCCCCAGCATTTT CASSLNRGCSEPQHF
TRBJ1-3 NA TRBV6-6 NA TGTGCCAGCACTCTCATGGGGCAGCACTCTGGAAACACCATATATTTT CASTLMGQHSGNTIYF
TRBJ2-1 NA TRBV29-1 TRBD1 TGCAGCGTTGAGAGGACAGGGGGCGGCTTTAGAAAGTTCTTC CSVERTGGGFRKFF
TRBJ1-4 NA TRBV7-9 TRBD1 TGTGCCAGCAGCCCCGCGCTCAGGACAGGGCCTAATGAAAAACTGTTTTTT CASSPALRTGPNEKLFF
TRBJ1-2 NA TRBV7-2 NA TGTGCCAGCAGCAGGGACACCGCAAACTATGGCTACACCTTC CASSRDTANYGYTF
TRBJ2-1 once TRBV6-4 NA TGTGCCAGCAGTAAACAGGGAGGGCCGAAGAATGAGCAGTTCTTC CASSKQGGPKNEQFF
TRBJ2-7 NA TRBV6-5 TRBD1 TGTGCCTCATGGGACAGGGTAACCGAGCAGTACTTC CASWDRVTEQYF
TRBJ1-1 NA TRBV2 NA TGTGCCAGCACAAGGGGGGTAGAAGGCACTGAAGCTTTCTTT CASTRGVEGTEAFF
TRBJ1-5 NA TRBV7-2 TRBD1 TGTGCCAGCAGCTTGTCGACAGGGGGCCAGCATTTT CASSLSTGGQHF
TRBJ1-5 once TRBV6-6 NA TGTGCCAGCAGTTACTCTTCCGGCAATCAGCCCCAGCATTTT CASSYSSGNQPQHF
TRBJ1-5 NA TRBV11-3 NA TGTGCCAGCAGCTTCGGAGGTATGGCCGGTCAGCCCCAGCATTTT CASSFGGMAGQPQHF
TRBJ2-7 NA TRBV7-8 NA TGTGCCAGCAGCTTAGCGGCCAGCACCTACGAGCAGTACTTC CASSLAASTYEQYF
TRBJ2-7 NA TRBV27 NA TGTGCCAGCATCCCTAGGGGGAACGAGCAGTACTTC CASIPRGNEQYF
TRBJ1-1 NA TRBV30 NA TGTGCCTGGAGTGTCTTCCCGAACACTGAAGCTTTCTTT CAWSVFPNTEAFF
TRBJ1-1 NA TRBV2 TRBD1 TGTGCCAGCAGTCAGAGGACAGGGGACACTGAAGCTTTCTTT CASSQRTGDTEAFF
TRBJ1-5 NA TRBV7-2 TRBD1 TGTGCCAGCAGCCGACAGGGGAGCAATCAGCCCCAGCATTTT CASSRQGSNQPQHF
TRBJ1-5 NA TRBV28 NA TGTGCCAGCAGTTCGCCAGGGACTAGCAATCAGCCCCAGCATTTT CASSSPGTSNQPQHF
TRBJ2-7 NA TRBV28 TRBD2 TGTGCCAGCAGAACTCTAGCGGGAGGAACTTTAGGCCACGAGCAGTACTTC CASRTLAGGTLGHEQYF
TRBJ2-3 NA TRBV5-6 TRBD1 TGTGCCAGCAGCCCGGGACAGGGGAAGGCAGATACGCAGTATTTT CASSPGQGKADTQYF
TRBJ2-7 NA TRBV30 NA TGTGCCTGGAGTGTAGGGGGTTCCTACGAGCAGTACTTC CAWSVGGSYEQYF
TRBJ1-2 NA TRBV6-1 NA TGTGCCAGCCCCGCTTCCGGGACACTCGGCTATGGCTACACCTTC CASPASGTLGYGYTF
TRBJ2-5 NA TRBV11-2 NA TGTGCCAGCAGCTCCGAAGGGGAGACCCAGTACTTC CASSSEGETQYF
TRBJ2-7 NA TRBV6-1 TRBD2 TGTGCCAGCAGTGAAGGTACTAGCGGGAGCTACGAGCAGTACTTC CASSEGTSGSYEQYF
TRBJ2-3 NA TRBV5-4 NA TGTGCCAGCACCAAAGGGGGCACAGATACGCAGTATTTT CASTKGGTDTQYF
TRBJ1-4 NA TRBV6-1 TRBD1 TGTGCCAGCAGTGAGACAGGGCCTAATGAAAAACTGTTTTTT CASSETGPNEKLFF
TRBJ2-3 NA TRBV11-2 NA TGTGCCAGCAGCCTACCCCCAGGGTATACGCAGTATTTT CASSLPPGYTQYF
TRBJ1-4 NA TRBV5-1 NA TGCGCCAGCAGCTCAATAGGGACCGAAGGGGAAAAACTGTTTTTT CASSSIGTEGEKLFF
TRBJ1-5 NA TRBV5-8 NA TGTGCCAGCAGCCGGGTTGGTGGCCAGCCCCAGCATTTT CASSRVGGQPQHF
TRBJ1-3 NA TRBV6-1 TRBD1 TGTGCCAGCAGTGGACAGGGCAAGGCTGGAAACACCATATATTTT CASSGQGKAGNTIYF
TRBJ1-1 NA TRBV4-1 TRBD1 TGCGCCAGCAGCCAATCCTGGGACAGGAGAAACACTGAAGCTTTCTTT CASSQSWDRRNTEAFF
TRBJ2-5 NA TRBV6-5 NA TGTGCCAGCAGCGGGGACCCACAAGAGACCCAGTACTTC CASSGDPQETQYF
TRBJ1-6 NA TRBV4-3 NA TGCGCCAGCAGCCAAGAAGCGGGGGGCGCGAATTCACCCCTCCACTTT CASSQEAGGANSPLHF
TRBJ1-3 NA TRBV6-1 NA TGTGCCACCAACTCTGATAACAGGGCTCGAAACACCATATATTTT CATNSDNRARNTIYF
TRBJ2-3 NA TRBV7-2 TRBD2 TGTGCCAGCAGCTTAGCGGAAGCGGGGCTCCCAGGTTCCTTCACAGATACGCAGTATTTT CASSLAEAGLPGSFTDTQYF
TRBJ2-5 NA TRBV7-3 NA TGTGCCAGCAGCTTAACAGGGTCGGAGACCCAGTACTTC CASSLTGSETQYF
TRBJ1-3 NA TRBV2 NA TGTGCCAGCGGGACCCAAGGCCCGACAAACACCATATATTTT CASGTQGPTNTIYF
TRBJ1-5 NA TRBV2 NA TGTGCCAGCAGCCCAGAGGGCATTAGCAATCAGCCCCAGCATTTT CASSPEGISNQPQHF
TRBJ1-6 NA TRBV5-5 TRBD1 TGTGCCAGCAGGACCCAGGGGGATGGCTCACCCCTCCACTTT CASRTQGDGSPLHF
TRBJ2-6 NA TRBV30 TRBD2 TGTGCCTGGAGTGTACGGCTAGCGGGGGGGCTCGCTGGGGCCAACGTCCTGACTTTC CAWSVRLAGGLAGANVLTF
TRBJ2-5 NA TRBV5-1 NA TGCGCCAGCAGCTTAGGGACCCGCCGCCTTATTCAAGAGACCCAGTACTTC CASSLGTRRLIQETQYF
TRBJ2-3 NA TRBV7-9 TRBD2 TGTGCCAGCACCGGACCGGGACTAGCGGGGGGATACACAGATACGCAGTATTTT CASTGPGLAGGYTDTQYF
TRBJ2-3 once TRBV5-6 NA TGTGCCAGCAGATCATCGGTGGTTAGCACAGATACGCAGTATTTT CASRSSVVSTDTQYF
TRBJ2-7 NA TRBV30 NA TGTGCTTGGGGGACGGGCGTCTTTCCCTACGAGCAGTACTTC CAWGTGVFPYEQYF